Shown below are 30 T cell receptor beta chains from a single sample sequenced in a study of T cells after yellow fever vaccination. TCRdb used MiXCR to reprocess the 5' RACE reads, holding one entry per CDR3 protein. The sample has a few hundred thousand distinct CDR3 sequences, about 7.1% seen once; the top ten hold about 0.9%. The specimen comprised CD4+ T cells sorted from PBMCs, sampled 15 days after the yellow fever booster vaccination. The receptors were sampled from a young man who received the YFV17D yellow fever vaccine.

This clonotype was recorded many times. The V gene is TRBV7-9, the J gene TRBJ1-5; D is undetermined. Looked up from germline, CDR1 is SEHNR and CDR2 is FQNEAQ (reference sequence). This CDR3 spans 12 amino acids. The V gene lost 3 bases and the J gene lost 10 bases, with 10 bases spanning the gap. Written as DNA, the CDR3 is TGTGCCAGCAGCTTGGTCGTCGGTCCCCAGCATTTT. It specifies CASSLVVGPQHF.

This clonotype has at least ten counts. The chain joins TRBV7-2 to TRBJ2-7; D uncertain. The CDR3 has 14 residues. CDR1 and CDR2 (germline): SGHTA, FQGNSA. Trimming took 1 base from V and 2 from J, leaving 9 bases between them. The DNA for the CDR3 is TGTGCCAGCAGCTTAGGTGGATCGGCCTACGAGCAGTACTTC. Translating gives CASSLGGSAYEQYF.

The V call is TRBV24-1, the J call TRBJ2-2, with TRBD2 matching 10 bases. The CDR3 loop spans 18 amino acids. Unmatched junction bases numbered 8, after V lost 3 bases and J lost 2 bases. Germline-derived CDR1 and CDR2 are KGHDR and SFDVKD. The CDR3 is CATSDPSGRRGNTGELFF. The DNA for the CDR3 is TGTGCCACCAGTGATCCTAGCGGGAGAAGGGGCAACACCGGGGAGCTGTTTTTT.

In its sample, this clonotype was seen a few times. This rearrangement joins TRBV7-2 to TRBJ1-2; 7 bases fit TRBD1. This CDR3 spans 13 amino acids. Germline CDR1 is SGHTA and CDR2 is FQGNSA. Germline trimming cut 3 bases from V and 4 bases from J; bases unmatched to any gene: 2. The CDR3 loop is CASSFQGVYGYTF. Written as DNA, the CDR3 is TGTGCCAGCAGCTTTCAGGGGGTCTATGGCTACACCTTC.

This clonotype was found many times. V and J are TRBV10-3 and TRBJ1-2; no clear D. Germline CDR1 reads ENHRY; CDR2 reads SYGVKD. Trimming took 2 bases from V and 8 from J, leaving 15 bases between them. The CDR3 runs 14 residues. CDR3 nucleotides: TGTGCCATCAGTGAGCAGGTCCGGACTTTAGGCTACACCTTC. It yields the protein CAISEQVRTLGYTF.

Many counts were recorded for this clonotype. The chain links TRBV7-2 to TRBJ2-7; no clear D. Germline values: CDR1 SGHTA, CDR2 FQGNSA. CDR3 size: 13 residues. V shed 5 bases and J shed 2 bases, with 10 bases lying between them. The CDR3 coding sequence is TGTGCCAGCAGCCAACGCGAGCCCTACGAGCAGTACTTC. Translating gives CASSQREPYEQYF.

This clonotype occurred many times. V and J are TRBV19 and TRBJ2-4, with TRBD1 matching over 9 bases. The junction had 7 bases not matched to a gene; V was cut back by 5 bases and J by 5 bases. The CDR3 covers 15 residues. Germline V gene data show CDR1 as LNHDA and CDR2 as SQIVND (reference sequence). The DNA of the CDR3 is TGTGCCAGTAGTGTAGGGACAGGGACGCAAAACATTCAGTACTTC. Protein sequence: CASSVGTGTQNIQYF.

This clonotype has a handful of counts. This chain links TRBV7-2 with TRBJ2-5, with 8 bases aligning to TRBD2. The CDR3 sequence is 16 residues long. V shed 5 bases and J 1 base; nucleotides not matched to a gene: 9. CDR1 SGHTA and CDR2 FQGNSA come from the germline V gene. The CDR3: CASSNRLARRQETQYF. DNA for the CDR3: TGTGCCAGCAGCAATCGACTAGCGAGACGCCAAGAGACCCAGTACTTC.

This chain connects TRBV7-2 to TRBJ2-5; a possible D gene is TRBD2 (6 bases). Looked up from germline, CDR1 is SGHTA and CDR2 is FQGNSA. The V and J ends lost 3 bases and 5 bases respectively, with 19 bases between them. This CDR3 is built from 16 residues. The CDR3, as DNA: TGTGCCAGCAGCTTTTACACGGGCGGGGAAGGGGAGACCCAGTACTTC. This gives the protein CASSFYTGGEGETQYF. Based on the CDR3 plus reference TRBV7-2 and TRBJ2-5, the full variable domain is GAGVSQSPSNKVTEKGKDVELRCDPISGHTALYWYRQSLGQGLEFLIYFQGNSAPDKSGLPSDRFSAERTGGSVSTLTIQRTQQEDSAVYLCASSFYTGGEGETQYFGPGTRLLVL.

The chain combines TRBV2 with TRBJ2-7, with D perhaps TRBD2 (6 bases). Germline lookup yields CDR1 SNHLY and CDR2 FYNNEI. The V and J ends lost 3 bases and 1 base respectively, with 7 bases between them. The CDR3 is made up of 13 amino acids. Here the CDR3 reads CASSEEGSYEQYF. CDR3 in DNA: TGTGCCAGCAGTGAGGAGGGTTCCTACGAGCAGTACTTC.

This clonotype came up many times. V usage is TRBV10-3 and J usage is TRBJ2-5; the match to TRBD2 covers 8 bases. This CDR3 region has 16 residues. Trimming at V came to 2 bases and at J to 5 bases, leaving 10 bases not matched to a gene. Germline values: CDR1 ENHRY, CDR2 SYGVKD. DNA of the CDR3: TGTGCCATCAGTGAGGGCCCCAGCGGGAGTATGGAGACCCAGTACTTC. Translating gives CAISEGPSGSMETQYF.

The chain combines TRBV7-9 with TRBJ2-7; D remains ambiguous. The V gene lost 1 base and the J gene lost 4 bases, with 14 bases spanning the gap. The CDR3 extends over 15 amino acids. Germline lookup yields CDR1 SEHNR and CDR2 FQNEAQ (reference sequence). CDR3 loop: CASSLDSNSVYEQYF. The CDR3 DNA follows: TGTGCCAGCAGCTTAGACAGTAATTCGGTTTACGAGCAGTACTTC.

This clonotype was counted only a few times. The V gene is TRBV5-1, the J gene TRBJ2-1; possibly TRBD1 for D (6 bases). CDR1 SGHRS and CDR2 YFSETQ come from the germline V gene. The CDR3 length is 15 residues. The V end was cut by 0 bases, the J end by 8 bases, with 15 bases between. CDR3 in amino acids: CASSLGGHSGDEQFF. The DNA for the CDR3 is TGCGCCAGCAGCTTGGGGGGACACTCTGGAGATGAGCAGTTCTTC. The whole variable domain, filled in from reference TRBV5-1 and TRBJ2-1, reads KAGVTQTPRYLIKTRGQQVTLSCSPISGHRSVSWYQQTPGQGLQFLFEYFSETQRNKGNFPGRFSGRQFSNSRSEMNVSTLELGDSALYLCASSLGGHSGDEQFFGPGTRLTVL.

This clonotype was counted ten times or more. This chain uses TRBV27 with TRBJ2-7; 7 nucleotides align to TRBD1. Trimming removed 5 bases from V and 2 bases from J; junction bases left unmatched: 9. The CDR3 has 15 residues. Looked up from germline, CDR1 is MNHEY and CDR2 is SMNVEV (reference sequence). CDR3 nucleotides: TGTGCCAGCAGTAACAACAGGGGACAAGCCTACGAGCAGTACTTC. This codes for CASSNNRGQAYEQYF.

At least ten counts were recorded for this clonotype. The CDR3 region is CASRRTGQNTEAFF. Written as DNA, the CDR3 is TGTGCCAGCAGAAGGACAGGGCAGAACACTGAAGCTTTCTTT. The rearrangement uses TRBV6-2 or TRBV6-3 and TRBJ1-1, with TRBD1 matching over 8 bases. CDR3 length: 14 amino acids. V lost 6 bases and J lost 1; bases outside the gene matches: 4. CDR1 and CDR2 (germline): MNHEY, SVGEGT.

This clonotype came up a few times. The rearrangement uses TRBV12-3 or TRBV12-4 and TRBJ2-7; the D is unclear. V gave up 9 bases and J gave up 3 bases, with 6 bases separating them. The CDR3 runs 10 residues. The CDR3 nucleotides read TGTGCCAGAGAGTTCTACGAGCAGTACTTC. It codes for CAREFYEQYF.

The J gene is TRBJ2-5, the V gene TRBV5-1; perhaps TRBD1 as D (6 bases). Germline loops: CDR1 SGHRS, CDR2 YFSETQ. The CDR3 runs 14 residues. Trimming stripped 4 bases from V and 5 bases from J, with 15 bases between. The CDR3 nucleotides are TGCGCCAGCAGCCCATCGGTGGGGGCGGAGACCCAGTACTTC. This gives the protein CASSPSVGAETQYF.

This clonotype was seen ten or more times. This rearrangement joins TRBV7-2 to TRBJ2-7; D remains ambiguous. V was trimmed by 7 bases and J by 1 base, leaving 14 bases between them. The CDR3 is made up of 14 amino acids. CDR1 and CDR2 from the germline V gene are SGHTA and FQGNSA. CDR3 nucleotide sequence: TGTGCCAGCATCTCATTTGGCGGATCCTACGAGCAGTACTTC. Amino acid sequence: CASISFGGSYEQYF.

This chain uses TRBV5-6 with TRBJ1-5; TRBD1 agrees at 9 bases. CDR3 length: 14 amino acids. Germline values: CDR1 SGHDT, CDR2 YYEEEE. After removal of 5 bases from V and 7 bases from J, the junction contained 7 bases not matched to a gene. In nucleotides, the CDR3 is TGTGCCAGCAGTGTACAGGGGGCTCAGCAGCCCCAGCATTTT. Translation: CASSVQGAQQPQHF.

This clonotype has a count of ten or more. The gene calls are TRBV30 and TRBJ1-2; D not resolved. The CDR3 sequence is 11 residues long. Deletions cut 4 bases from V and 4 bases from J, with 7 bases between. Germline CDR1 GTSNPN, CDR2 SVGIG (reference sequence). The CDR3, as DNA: TGTGCCTGGACCGCCCGCTATGGCTACACCTTC. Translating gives CAWTARYGYTF.

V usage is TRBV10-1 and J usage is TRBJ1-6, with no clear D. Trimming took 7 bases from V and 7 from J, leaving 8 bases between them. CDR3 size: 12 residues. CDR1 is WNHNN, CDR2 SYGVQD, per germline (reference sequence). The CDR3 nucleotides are TGCGCCAGCAACACCGGGAATTCACCCCTCCACTTT. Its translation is CASNTGNSPLHF.

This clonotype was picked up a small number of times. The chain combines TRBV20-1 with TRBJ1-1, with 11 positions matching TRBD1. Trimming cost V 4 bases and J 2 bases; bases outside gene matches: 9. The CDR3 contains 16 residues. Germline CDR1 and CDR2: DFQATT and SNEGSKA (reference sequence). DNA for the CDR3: TGCAGTGCTAACCGGGACAGGGGGATTTCCAACACTGAAGCTTTCTTT. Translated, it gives CSANRDRGISNTEAFF.

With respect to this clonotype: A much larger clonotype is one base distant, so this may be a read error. The CDR3 sequence: CASSSPDTPRYF. DNA of the CDR3: TGTGCCAGCAGTTCCCCGGACACTCCCAGGTACTTC. J is TRBJ2-1 and V is TRBV12-3 or TRBV12-4; tentative D call: TRBD1 (5 bases). This CDR3 region has 12 residues.

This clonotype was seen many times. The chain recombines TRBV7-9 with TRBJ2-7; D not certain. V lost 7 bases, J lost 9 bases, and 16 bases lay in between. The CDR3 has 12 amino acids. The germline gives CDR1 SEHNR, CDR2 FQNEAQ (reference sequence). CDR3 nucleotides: TGTGCCAGCAACCTCCAGGATGGCGGGCAGTACTTC. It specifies CASNLQDGGQYF.

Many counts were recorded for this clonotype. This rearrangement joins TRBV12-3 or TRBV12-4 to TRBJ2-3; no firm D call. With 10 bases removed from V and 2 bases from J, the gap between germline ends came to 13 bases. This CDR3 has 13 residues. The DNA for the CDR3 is TGTGCCACTCACGCCTCCAACACAGATACGCAGTATTTT. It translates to CATHASNTDTQYF.

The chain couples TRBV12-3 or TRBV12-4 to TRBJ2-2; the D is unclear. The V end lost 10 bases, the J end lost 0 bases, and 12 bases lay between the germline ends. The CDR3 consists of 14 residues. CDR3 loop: CAIIQFANTGELFF. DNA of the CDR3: TGTGCCATTATACAATTCGCGAACACCGGGGAGCTGTTTTTT.

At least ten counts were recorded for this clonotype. The chain's CDR3 is CSARDDGGAFF. CDR3 bases: TGCAGTGCTAGAGACGACGGGGGAGCTTTCTTT. The V and J genes are TRBV20-1 and TRBJ1-1; TRBD1 might be the D (5 bases). V was clipped by 0 bases and J by 10 bases, with 9 bases between them. The CDR3 is 11 amino acids. The germline gives CDR1 DFQATT, CDR2 SNEGSKA (reference sequence).

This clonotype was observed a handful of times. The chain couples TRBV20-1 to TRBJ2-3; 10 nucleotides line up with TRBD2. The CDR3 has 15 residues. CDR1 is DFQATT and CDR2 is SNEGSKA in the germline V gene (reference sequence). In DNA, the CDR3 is TGCAGGGTCATACTAGCGGGACGAAACACAGATACGCAGTATTTT. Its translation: CRVILAGRNTDTQYF.

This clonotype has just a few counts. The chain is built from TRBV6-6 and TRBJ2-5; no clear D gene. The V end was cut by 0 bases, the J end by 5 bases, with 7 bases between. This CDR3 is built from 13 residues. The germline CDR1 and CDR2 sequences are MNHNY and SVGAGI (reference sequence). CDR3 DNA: TGTGCCAGCAGTTACTCGAACCGGGAGACCCAGTACTTC. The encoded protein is CASSYSNRETQYF.

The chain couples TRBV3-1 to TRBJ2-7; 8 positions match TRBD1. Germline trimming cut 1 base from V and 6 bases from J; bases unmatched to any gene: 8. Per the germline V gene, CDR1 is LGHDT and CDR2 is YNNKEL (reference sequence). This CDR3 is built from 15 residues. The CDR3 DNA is TGTGCCAGCAGCCAAGTCTGGACAGGGAGAGGCGAGCAGTACTTC. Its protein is CASSQVWTGRGEQYF.